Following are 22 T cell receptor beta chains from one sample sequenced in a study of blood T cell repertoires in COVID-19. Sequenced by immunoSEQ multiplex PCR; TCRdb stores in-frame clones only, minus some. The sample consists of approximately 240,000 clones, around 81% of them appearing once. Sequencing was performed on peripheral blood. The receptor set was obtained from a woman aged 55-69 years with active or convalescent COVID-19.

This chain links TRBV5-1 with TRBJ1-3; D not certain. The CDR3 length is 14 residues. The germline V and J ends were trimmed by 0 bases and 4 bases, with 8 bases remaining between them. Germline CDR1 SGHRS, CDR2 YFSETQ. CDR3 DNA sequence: TGCGCCAGCAGCTTGGTGGCAGCGGGAAACACCATATATTTT. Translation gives CASSLVAAGNTIYF.

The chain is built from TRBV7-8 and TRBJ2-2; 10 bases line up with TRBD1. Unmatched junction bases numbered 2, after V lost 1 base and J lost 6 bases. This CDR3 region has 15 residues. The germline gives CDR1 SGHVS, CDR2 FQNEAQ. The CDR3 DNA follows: TGTGCCAGCAGCTTAGGGACAGGGGGGGCCGGGGAGCTGTTTTTT. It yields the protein CASSLGTGGAGELFF.

The CDR3 DNA reads TGCGCCAGCAGCTTTCGGCAGCCCCAGCATTTT. It yields the protein CASSFRQPQHF. The chain is built from TRBV5-1 and TRBJ1-5; no reliable D call. Germline values: CDR1 SGHRS, CDR2 YFSETQ. V shed 2 bases and J shed 7 bases, with 4 bases lying between them. This CDR3 region has 11 residues.

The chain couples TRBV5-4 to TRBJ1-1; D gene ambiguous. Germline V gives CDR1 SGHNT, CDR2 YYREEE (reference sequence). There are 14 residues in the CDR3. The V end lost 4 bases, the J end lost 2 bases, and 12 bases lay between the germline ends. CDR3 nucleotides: TGTGCCAGCAGCCCCCAAGCAGGAAACACTGAAGCTTTCTTT. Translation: CASSPQAGNTEAFF.

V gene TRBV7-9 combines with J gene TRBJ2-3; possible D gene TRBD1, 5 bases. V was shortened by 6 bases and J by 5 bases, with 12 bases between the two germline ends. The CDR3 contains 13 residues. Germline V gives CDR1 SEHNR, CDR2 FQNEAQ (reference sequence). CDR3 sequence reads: CASRPGSGDTQYF. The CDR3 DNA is TGTGCCAGCAGACCAGGGTCTGGAGATACGCAGTATTTT.

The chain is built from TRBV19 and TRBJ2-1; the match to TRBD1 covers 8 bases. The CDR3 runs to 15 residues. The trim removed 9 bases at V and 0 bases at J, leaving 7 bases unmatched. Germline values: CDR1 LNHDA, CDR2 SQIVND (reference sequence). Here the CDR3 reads CASQGQASSYNEQFF. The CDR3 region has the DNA TGTGCCAGCCAGGGACAGGCGAGCTCCTACAATGAGCAGTTCTTC.

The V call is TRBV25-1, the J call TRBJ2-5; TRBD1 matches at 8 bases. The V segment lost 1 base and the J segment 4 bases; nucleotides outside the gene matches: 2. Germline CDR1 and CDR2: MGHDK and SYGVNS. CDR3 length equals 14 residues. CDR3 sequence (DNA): TGTGCCAGCAGTGAATCACAGGGGGTAGAGACCCAGTACTTC. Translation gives CASSESQGVETQYF. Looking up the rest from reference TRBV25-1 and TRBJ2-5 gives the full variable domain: EADIYQTPRYLVIGTGKKITLECSQTMGHDKMYWYQQDPGMELHLIHYSYGVNSTEKGDLSSESTVSRIRTEHFPLTLESARPSHTSQYLCASSESQGVETQYFGPGTRLLVL.

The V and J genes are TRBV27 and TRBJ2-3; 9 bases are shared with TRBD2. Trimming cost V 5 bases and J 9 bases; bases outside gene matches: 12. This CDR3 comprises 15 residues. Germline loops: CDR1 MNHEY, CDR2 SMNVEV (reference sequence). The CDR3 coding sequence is TGTGCCAGCAGTATACAGAGCGGGAGGCCCAGGACGCAGTATTTT. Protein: CASSIQSGRPRTQYF.

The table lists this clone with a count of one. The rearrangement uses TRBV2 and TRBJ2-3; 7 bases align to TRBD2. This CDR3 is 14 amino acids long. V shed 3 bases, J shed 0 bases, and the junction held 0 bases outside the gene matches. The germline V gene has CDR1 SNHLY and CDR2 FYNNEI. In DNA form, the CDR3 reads TGTGCCAGCAGTGATAGCGGGAGCACAGATACGCAGTATTTT. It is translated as CASSDSGSTDTQYF.

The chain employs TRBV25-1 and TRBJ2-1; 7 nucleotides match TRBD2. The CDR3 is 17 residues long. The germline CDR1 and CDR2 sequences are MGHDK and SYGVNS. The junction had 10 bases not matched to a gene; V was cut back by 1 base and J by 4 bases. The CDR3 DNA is TGTGCCAGCAGTGAATGGGGAGGGGACGGCACGTACAATGAGCAGTTCTTC. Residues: CASSEWGGDGTYNEQFF.

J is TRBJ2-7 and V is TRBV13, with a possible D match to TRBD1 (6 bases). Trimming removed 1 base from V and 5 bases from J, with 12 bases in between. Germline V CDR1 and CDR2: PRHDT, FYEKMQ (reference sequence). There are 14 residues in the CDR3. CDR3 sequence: CASSLDRDPNEQYF. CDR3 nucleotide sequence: TGTGCCAGCAGCTTAGACAGGGACCCGAACGAGCAGTACTTC. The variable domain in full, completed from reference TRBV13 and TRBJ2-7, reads AAGVIQSPRHLIKEKRETATLKCYPIPRHDTVYWYQQGPGQDPQFLISFYEKMQSDKGSIPDRFSAQQFSDYHSELNMSSLELGDSALYFCASSLDRDPNEQYFGPGTRLTVT.

CDR3 in amino acids: CASSRQATDTQYF. The CDR3 DNA sequence: TGCGCCAGCAGCCGCCAAGCCACAGATACGCAGTATTTT. This chain links TRBV5-1 with TRBJ2-3; no firm D call. V lost 4 bases and J lost 2, with 8 bases in between. Germline CDR1 reads SGHRS; CDR2 reads YFSETQ. The CDR3 totals 13 residues.

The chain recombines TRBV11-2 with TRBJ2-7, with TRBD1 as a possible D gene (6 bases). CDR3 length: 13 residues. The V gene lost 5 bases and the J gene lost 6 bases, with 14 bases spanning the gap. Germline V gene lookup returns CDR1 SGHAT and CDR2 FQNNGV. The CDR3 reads CASSPNQGTEQYV. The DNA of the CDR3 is TGTGCCAGCAGCCCAAACCAGGGGACCGAGCAGTACGTC.

The CDR3 here is CASLSTGNTEAFF. Written as DNA, the CDR3 is TGTGCCAGCCTATCCACAGGGAACACTGAAGCTTTCTTT. The chain combines TRBV2 with TRBJ1-1, with a tentative D call TRBD1 (5 bases). V was clipped by 8 bases and J by 1 base, with 11 bases between them. This CDR3 contains 13 residues. Germline V gene data show CDR1 as SNHLY and CDR2 as FYNNEI. Based on the CDR3 plus reference TRBV2 and TRBJ1-1, the full variable domain is EPEVTQTPSHQVTQMGQEVILRCVPISNHLYFYWYRQILGQKVEFLVSFYNNEISEKSEIFDDQFSVERPDGSNFTLKIRSTKLEDSAMYFCASLSTGNTEAFFGQGTRLTVV.

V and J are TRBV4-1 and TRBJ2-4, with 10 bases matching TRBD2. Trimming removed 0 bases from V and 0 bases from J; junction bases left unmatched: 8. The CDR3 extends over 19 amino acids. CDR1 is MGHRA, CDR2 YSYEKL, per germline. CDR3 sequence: CASSQDTLAGSIAKNIQYF. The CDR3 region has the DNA TGCGCCAGCAGCCAAGATACACTAGCGGGATCCATAGCCAAAAACATTCAGTACTTC.

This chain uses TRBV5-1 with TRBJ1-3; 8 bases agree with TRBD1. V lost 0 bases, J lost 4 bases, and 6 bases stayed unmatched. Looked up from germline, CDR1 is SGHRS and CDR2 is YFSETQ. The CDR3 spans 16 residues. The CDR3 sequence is CASSLVPGQAGNTIYF. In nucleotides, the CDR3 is TGCGCCAGCAGCTTGGTTCCGGGACAGGCCGGAAACACCATATATTTT.

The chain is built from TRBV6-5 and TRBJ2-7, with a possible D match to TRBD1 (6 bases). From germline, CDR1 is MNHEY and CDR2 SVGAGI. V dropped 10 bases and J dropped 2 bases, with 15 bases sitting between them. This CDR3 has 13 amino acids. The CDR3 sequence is CATVRDMAYEQYF. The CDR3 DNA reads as TGTGCCACCGTTCGGGACATGGCCTACGAGCAGTACTTC.

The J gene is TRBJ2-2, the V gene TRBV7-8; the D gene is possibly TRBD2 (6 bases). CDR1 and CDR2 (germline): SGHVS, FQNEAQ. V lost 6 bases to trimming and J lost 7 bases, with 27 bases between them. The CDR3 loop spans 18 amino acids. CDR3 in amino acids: CASRINPLSRGKDGELFF. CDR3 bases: TGTGCCAGCAGAATTAATCCCCTGTCGCGGGGTAAAGACGGGGAGCTGTTTTTT.

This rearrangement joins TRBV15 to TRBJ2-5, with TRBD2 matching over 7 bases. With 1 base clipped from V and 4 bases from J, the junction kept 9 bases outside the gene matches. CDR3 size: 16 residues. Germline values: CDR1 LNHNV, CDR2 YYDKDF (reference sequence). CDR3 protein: CATSRGSSGRRETQYF. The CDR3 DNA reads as TGTGCCACCAGCAGAGGGAGTAGCGGGCGTAGAGAGACCCAGTACTTC.

Here the CDR3 reads CASSLDPGQGDSPLHF. CDR3 in DNA: TGTGCCAGCAGCTTAGACCCGGGACAGGGTGATTCACCCCTCCACTTT. The rearrangement links TRBV7-9 to TRBJ1-6; TRBD1 matches at 9 bases. V lost 1 base and J lost 8; bases outside the gene matches: 6. This CDR3 comprises 16 residues. Germline CDR1 and CDR2: SEHNR and FQNEAQ (reference sequence).

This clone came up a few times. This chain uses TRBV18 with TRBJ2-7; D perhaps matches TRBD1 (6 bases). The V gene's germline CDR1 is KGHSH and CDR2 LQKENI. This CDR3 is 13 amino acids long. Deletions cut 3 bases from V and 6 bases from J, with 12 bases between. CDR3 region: CASSPTTGGEQYV. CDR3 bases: TGTGCCAGCTCACCTACGACAGGCGGCGAGCAGTACGTC.

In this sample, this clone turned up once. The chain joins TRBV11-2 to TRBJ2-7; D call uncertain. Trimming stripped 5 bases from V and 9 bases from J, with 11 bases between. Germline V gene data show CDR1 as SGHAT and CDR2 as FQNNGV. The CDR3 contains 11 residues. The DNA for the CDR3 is TGTGCCAGCAGCCTCAAGAGTCGGCAGTACGTC. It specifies CASSLKSRQYV.